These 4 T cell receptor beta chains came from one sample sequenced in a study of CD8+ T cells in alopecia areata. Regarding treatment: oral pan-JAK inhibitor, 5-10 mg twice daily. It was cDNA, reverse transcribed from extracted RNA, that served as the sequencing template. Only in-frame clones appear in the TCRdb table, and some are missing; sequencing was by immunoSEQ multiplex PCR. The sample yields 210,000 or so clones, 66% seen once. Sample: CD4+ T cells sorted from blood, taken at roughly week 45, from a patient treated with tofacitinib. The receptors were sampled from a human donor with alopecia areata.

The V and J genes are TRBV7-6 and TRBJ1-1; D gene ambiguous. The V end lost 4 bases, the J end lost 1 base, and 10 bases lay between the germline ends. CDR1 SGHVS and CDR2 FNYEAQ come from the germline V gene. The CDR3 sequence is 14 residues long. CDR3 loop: CASSSAAANTEAFF. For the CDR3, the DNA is TGTGCCAGCAGCTCCGCGGCTGCGAACACTGAAGCTTTCTTT.

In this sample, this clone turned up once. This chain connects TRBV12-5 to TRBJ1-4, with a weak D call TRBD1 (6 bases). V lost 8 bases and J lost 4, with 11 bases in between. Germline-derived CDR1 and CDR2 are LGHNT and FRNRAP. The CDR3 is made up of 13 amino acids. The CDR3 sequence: CASNRDNNEKLFF. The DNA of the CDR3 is TGTGCTAGTAACAGGGACAATAATGAAAAACTGTTTTTT.

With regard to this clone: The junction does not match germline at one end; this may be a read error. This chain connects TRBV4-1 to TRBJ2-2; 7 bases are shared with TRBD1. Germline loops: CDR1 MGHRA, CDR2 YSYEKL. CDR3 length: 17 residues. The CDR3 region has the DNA TGCGCCAGCACCCAAGAAGGGGGCGGCGGAATAGCCGGGGAGCTGTTTTTT. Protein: CASTQEGGGGIAGELFF.

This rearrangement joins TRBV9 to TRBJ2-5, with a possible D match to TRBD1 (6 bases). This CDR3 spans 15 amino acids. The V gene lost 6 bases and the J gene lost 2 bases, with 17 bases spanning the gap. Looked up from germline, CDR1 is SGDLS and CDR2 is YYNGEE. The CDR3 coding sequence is TGTGCCAGCAACCACTACGGGACACCTCAAGAGACCCAGTACTTC. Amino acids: CASNHYGTPQETQYF.